This TCR beta chain was documented in a study of T cell clonality in common variable immunodeficiency. Notes on the study in general: Links between repertoire features and CVID complications were heterogeneity-limited. Common variable immunodeficiency TCR beta sequences reportedly had fewer deletions and N-nucleotide insertions.

This clone has more than one count but fewer than ten. The antigen is unknown. The read ends 3 residues before the CDR3 terminus; that terminus is restored from the germline J gene. Caucasian heritage predominated among both patients and controls. V was trimmed by 4 bases and J by 3 bases, leaving 20 bases between them. Germline lookup yields CDR1 MGHDK and CDR2 SYGVNS. The CDR3 has 17 amino acids. The repertoire was sequenced with immunoSEQ multiplex PCR; TCRdb's copy has only in-frame clones and lacks some. The sample includes more than 35,000 clones, none of them occurring once. The sequenced material came from peripheral blood mononuclear cells. This sequence was found in a person aged 18 to 75 in good health. This rearrangement joins TRBV25-1 to TRBJ2-3; weak D call: TRBD2 (5 bases). The CDR3 spells CASSAPDYEINTDTQYF. The covered CDR3 bases are TGTGCCAGCAGTGCACCCGACTATGAGATTAATACAGATACG.